This T cell receptor beta chain was found in a study of blood T cells in healthy people across ages. A word on this clonotype: As yet, its antigen is unknown.

Peripheral blood, roughly 9.1 milliliters per donor, was collected. Study-level findings and limits: Researchers deemed the diversity estimates from one million T cells underestimates.

The second PCR ran about 6 to 11 cycles with a sample-barcoded 5' primer and J-beta primers. Carrying 12 random nucleotides, a template-switch adaptor labeled each individual cDNA molecule. Each CDR3 protein is one row after TCRdb ran MiXCR on the 5' RACE reads. Here the sample spans 700,000 to 950,000 distinct CDR3 sequences, 55% to 75% being singletons. Input material: blood. This TCR came from a man aged 30 to 45 in good health.

The CDR3 DNA follows: TGCGCCAGCAGCTTGGAACATTCAGTGGGGCTAGAGCAGTACTTC. This encodes CASSLEHSVGLEQYF. The genes are TRBV5-1 and TRBJ2-7, with D maybe TRBD1 (5 bases). The CDR3 extends over 15 amino acids. Germline CDR1 SGHRS, CDR2 YFSETQ. Trimming removed 0 bases at V and 7 bases at J, with 17 bases between.